The entry below gives a single T cell receptor (beta chain) sequence along with its context. This clone was seen just once. Its antigen target is currently unknown. Base quality data are lacking; no much larger clone is found one base away. Genomic DNA was extracted from sorted cells for sequencing of the TCRbeta CDR3 region. The immunoSEQ Assay was used to sequence the TCRbeta CDR3 regions. TCRdb's version of the immuneACCESS table is confined to in-frame rearrangements and falls short of the full clone set. An unresolved V gene accounts for under half of the shortfall where checked; the remainder is of unknown origin. The sample has some 77,000 clones on record, about four fifths of them singletons. The ten largest clones capture about 0.76% of the sample. The sample comes from a study of OX40 agonist ivuxolimab in advanced cancers. The study in broad terms: Ivuxolimab was an agonistic, fully human IgG2 monoclonal antibody directed against OX40 (CD134), a costimulatory receptor. Intravenous ivuxolimab was administered to patients every 2 weeks at six dose levels: 0.01, 0.1, 0.3, 1.5, 3 and 10 mg/kg. Of the approximately 53 patients in dose escalation, about 19 had hepatocellular carcinoma, about 15 had melanoma, 9 had renal cell carcinoma and 9 had head and neck cancer. A male proportion of 82.7% and a mean age of approximately 60 years, ranging from roughly 23 to 90, were recorded for the dose-escalation cohort. Patients were allowed to have had prior anti-PD-1, anti-PD-L1 or anti-CTLA-4 therapy, and 30% to 40% of the dose-escalation patients had previously received checkpoint inhibitors. Partial responses occurred in three dose-escalation patients, of whom one had hepatocellular carcinoma and two had cutaneous melanoma. Peripheral TCRbeta sequencing aimed to test whether ivuxolimab altered TCR sequence diversity and caused clonal T-cell expansion. The monotherapy dose-escalation portion (N of about 47 patients) of the phase I ivuxolimab trial is reported in the paper. The investigation overall reported the following: Clonal expansion of both CD4+ and CD8+ blood T cells was observed from baseline to week 6 at doses 0.1 to 3.0 mg/kg. The antigen specificity of the peripheral T cells that underwent clonal expansion was not determined. In the 0.1-3.0 mg/kg groups, partial responders had among the lowest normalized peripheral clonal expansion, particularly in CD8+ T cells. After ivuxolimab, expanded clones were on average more numerous among CD8+ T cells than among CD4+ T cells. Low levels of normalized T-cell clonal expansion were also seen in some patients who did not respond.

The trial excluded patients who had a history of autoimmune disease or who were on systemic immunosuppression. Peripheral blood for TCR sequencing was drawn from every dose cohort at baseline, at cycle 4 day 1 and at cycle 7 day 1. Samples came from an open-label, multicenter, first-in-human phase I dose-escalation trial of ivuxolimab. Adults with locally advanced or metastatic melanoma, renal cell carcinoma, hepatocellular carcinoma or head and neck squamous cell carcinoma were enrolled in the trial. Before TCR sequencing, CD4+ T cells and CD8+ T cells were sorted from peripheral blood as separate populations. CDR1 and CDR2 are drawn from the germline V gene: ENHRY, SYGVKD. Counted from cysteine to phenylalanine, this CDR3 has 12 amino acids. The sequence is cut down to CDR3 DNA, 36 bases in frame from base 1. Trimming costs V 6 bases and J 4 bases, and their ends lie 7 bases apart.

The receptor's source is an adult with an advanced solid tumor such as melanoma, head and neck, liver or kidney cancer. The sequence links TRBV10-3 to TRBJ2-1; there is no confident call for the D gene. The sequencing here drew on CD4+ or CD8+ T cells sorted from blood, taken in a trial of the OX40 agonist ivuxolimab. The CDR3 region: CAIRDQYNEQFF. The DNA sequence is given as TGTGCCATCAGGGACCAGTACAATGAGCAGTTCTTC.